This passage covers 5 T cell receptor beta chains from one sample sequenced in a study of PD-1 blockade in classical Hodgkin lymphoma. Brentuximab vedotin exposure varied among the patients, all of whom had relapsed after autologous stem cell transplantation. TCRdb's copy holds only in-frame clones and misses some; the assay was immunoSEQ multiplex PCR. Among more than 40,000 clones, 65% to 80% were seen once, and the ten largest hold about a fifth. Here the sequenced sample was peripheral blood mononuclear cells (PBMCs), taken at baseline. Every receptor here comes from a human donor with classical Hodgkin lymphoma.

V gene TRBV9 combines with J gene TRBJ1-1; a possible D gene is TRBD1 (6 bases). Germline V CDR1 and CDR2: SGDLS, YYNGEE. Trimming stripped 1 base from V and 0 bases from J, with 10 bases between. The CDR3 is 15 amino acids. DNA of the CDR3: TGTGCCAGCAGCGTATTTGACAGGATGAACACTGAAGCTTTCTTT. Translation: CASSVFDRMNTEAFF.

CDR3 amino acids: CASSQVGSYNSPLHF. Here the CDR3 DNA reads TGTGCCAGCAGCCAAGTTGGCTCCTATAATTCACCCCTCCACTTT. The chain is built from TRBV14 and TRBJ1-6; D is ambiguous. This CDR3 has 15 amino acids. Germline CDR1 is SGHDN and CDR2 is FVKESK. Trimming took 1 base from V and 0 from J, leaving 4 bases between them.

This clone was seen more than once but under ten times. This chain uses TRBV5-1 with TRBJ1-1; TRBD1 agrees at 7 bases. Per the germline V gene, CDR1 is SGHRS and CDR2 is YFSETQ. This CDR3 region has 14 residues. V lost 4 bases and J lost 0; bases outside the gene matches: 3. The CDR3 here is CASSVGTVNTEAFF. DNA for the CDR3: TGCGCCAGCAGCGTCGGGACAGTGAACACTGAAGCTTTCTTT.

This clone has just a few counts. The CDR3 DNA sequence: TGTGCCAGCTCCCCAGACAGGGAAGGAGGCTACACCTTC. This translates into CASSPDREGGYTF. This chain links TRBV18 with TRBJ1-2; 7 nucleotides align to TRBD1. Looked up from germline, CDR1 is KGHSH and CDR2 is LQKENI. The CDR3 runs to 13 residues. Germline trimming cut 6 bases from V and 8 bases from J; bases unmatched to any gene: 9.

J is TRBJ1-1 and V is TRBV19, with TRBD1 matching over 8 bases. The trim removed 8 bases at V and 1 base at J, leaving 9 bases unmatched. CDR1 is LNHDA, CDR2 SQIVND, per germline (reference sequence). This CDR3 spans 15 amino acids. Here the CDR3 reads CASYGQGYTNTEAFF. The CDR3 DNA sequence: TGTGCCAGTTATGGACAGGGCTATACGAACACTGAAGCTTTCTTT.